Listed here is a single TCR beta chain. These data originate in a study of cytotoxic CD8 clonotypes in ibrutinib-treated CLL. Study-level background: Around 12 relapsed/refractory, more than 14 treatment-naive; around 18 IGHV unmutated. The authors obtained response samples at a median of approximately 12 months of treatment, range 6 to 36.

Libraries were prepared by immunoSEQ multiplex PCR; TCRdb keeps only in-frame clonotypes and omits some of them. The sample lists about 330,000 clones, 67% occurring once. CDR3 length: 14 amino acids. CDR1 is ENHRY and CDR2 is SYGVKD in the germline V gene. V lost 9 bases and J lost 0; bases outside the gene matches: 4. The sequence was obtained from a human donor with chronic lymphocytic leukemia. V usage is TRBV10-3 and J usage is TRBJ1-5, with 8 bases matching TRBD1. This specimen consisted of PBMCs, obtained after 36 months of ibrutinib treatment. The CDR3 sequence is CAIGTGVSNQPQHF. CDR3 nucleotide sequence: TGTGCCATTGGGACAGGCGTTAGCAATCAGCCCCAGCATTTT.